The 3 T cell receptor beta chains given below trace back to one sample, sequenced in a study of cytomegalovirus exposure and HLA in healthy donors. PCR was performed using 60 Vbeta and 13 Jbeta primers. The method was immunoSEQ multiplex PCR; TCRdb's version includes in-frame clones alone and lacks a portion of them. The table shows around 98,000 clones, with roughly 76% occurring only once. The material sequenced was PBMCs. Every receptor here comes from a man between 45 and 60 years old in good health and CMV-seronegative.

V is TRBV6-5 and J is TRBJ2-7, with D possibly being TRBD1 (6 bases). V shed 0 bases and J shed 4 bases, with 10 bases lying between them. The CDR3 has 14 residues. Germline V gene data show CDR1 as MNHEY and CDR2 as SVGAGI. The CDR3 coding sequence is TGTGCCAGCAGTTACTCGCTCGGGACATACGAGCAGTACTTC. It encodes CASSYSLGTYEQYF.

This chain uses TRBV19 with TRBJ2-7; 9 bases map to TRBD1. CDR3 size: 14 residues. Germline lookup yields CDR1 LNHDA and CDR2 SQIVND (reference sequence). V lost 9 bases to trimming and J lost 5 bases; unmatched junction nucleotides: 11. The CDR3 DNA sequence: TGTGCCAGCAAAGGGACAGGGTCCATAGACGAGCAGTACTTC. It translates to CASKGTGSIDEQYF.

The rearrangement joins TRBV7-9 to TRBJ2-1; 10 positions match TRBD1. With V trimmed by 1 base and J by 10 bases, 7 bases remained unmatched. The CDR3 is 15 residues long. CDR1 is SEHNR and CDR2 is FQNEAQ in the germline V gene (reference sequence). CDR3 loop: CASSLGQGAVVEQFF. The CDR3 DNA reads as TGTGCCAGCAGCTTAGGACAGGGGGCGGTGGTAGAGCAGTTCTTC. The full variable domain, its missing parts supplied by reference TRBV7-9 and TRBJ2-1, is DTGVSQNPRHKITKRGQNVTFRCDPISEHNRLYWYRQTLGQGPEFLTYFQNEAQLEKSRLLSDRFSAERPKGSFSTLEIQRTEQGDSAMYLCASSLGQGAVVEQFFGPGTRLTVL.